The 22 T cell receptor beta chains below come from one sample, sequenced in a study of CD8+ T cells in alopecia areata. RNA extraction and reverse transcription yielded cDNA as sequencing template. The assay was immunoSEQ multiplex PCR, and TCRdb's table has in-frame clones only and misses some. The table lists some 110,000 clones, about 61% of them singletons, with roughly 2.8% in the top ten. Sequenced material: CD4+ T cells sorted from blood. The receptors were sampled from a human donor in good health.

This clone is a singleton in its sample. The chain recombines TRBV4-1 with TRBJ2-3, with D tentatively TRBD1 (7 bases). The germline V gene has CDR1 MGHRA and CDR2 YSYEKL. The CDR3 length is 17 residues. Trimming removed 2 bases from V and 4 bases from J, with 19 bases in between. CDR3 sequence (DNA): TGCGCCAGCAGCCAATACCGTACAGGGGAGGACGCAGATACGCAGTATTTT. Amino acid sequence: CASSQYRTGEDADTQYF.

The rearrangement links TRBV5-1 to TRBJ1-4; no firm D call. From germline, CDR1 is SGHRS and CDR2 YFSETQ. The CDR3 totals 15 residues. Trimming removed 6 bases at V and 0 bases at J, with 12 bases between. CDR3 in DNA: TGCGCCAGCAACATTGAACCTGCAACTAATGAAAAACTGTTTTTT. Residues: CASNIEPATNEKLFF.

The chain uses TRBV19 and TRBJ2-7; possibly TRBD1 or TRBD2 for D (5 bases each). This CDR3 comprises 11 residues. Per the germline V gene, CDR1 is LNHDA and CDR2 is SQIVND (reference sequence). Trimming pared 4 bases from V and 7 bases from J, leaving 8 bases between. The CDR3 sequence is CASSTREEQYF. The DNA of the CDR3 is TGTGCCAGTAGTACCAGGGAGGAGCAGTACTTC.

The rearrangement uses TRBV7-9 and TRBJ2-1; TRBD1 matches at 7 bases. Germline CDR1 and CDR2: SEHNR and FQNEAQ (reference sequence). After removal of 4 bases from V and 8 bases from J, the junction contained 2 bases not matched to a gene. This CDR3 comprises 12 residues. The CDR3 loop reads CASSYRGHEQFF. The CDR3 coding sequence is TGTGCCAGCAGCTACAGGGGCCATGAGCAGTTCTTC.

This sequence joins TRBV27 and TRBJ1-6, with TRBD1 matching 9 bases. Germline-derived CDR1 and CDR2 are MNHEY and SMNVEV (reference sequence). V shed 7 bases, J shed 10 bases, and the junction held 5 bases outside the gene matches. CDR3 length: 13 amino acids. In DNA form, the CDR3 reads TGTGCCAGCAACCGGGACAGGGTATCACCCCTCCACTTT. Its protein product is CASNRDRVSPLHF.

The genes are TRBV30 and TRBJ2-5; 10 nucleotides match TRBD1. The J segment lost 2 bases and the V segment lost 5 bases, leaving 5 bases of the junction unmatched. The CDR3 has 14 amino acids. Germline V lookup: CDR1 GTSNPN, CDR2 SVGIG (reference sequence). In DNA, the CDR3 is TGTGCCTGGCGGAGGACAGGGGGGCAAGAGACCCAGTACTTC. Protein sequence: CAWRRTGGQETQYF. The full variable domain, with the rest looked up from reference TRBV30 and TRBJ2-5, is SQTIHQWPATLVQPVGSPLSLECTVEGTSNPNLYWYRQAAGRGLQLLFYSVGIGQISSEVPQNLSASRPQDRQFILSSKKLLLSDSGFYLCAWRRTGGQETQYFGPGTRLLVL.

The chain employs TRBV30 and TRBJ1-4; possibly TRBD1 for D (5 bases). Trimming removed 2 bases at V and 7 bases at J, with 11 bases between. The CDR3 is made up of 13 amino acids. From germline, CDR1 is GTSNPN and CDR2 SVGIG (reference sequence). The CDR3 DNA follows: TGTGCCTGGAGTCTAGCGGGGACTGAAAAACTGTTTTTT. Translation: CAWSLAGTEKLFF. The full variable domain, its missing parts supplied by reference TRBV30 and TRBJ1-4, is SQTIHQWPATLVQPVGSPLSLECTVEGTSNPNLYWYRQAAGRGLQLLFYSVGIGQISSEVPQNLSASRPQDRQFILSSKKLLLSDSGFYLCAWSLAGTEKLFFGSGTQLSVL.

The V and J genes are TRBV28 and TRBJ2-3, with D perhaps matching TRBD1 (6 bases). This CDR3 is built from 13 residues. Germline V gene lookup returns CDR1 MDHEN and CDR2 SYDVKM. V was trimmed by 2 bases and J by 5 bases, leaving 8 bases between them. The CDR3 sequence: CASSLRTVDTQYF. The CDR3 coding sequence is TGTGCCAGCAGTTTACGGACAGTAGATACGCAGTATTTT.

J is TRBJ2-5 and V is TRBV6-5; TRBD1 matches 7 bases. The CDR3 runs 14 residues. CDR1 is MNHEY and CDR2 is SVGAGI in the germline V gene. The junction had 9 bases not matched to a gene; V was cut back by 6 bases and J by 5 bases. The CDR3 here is CASSRTGVSETQYF. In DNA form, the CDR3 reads TGTGCCAGCAGCCGTACAGGGGTCAGCGAGACCCAGTACTTC.

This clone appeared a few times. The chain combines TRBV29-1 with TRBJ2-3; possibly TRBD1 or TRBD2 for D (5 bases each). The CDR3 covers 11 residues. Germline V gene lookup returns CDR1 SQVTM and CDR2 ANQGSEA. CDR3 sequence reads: CEGRSTDTQYF. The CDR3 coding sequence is TGCGAGGGGCGCAGCACAGATACGCAGTATTTT.

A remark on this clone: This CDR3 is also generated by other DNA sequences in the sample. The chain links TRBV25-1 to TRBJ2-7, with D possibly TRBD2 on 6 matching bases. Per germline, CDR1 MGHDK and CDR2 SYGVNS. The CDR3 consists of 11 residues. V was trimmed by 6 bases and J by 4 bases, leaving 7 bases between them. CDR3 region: CASSRGYEQYF. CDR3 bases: TGTGCCAGCAGCCGGGGGTACGAGCAGTACTTC.

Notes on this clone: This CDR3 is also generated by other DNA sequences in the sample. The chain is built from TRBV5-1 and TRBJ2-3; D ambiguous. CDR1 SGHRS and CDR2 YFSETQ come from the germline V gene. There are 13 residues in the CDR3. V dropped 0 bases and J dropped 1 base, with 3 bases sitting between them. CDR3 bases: TGCGCCAGCAGCTTGGGGGGCACAGATACGCAGTATTTT. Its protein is CASSLGGTDTQYF.

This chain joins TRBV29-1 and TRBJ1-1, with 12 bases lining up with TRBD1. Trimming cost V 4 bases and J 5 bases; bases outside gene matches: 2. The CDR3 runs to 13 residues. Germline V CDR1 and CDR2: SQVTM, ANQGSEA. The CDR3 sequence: CSVAGQGATEAFF. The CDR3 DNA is TGCAGCGTTGCGGGACAGGGGGCGACTGAAGCTTTCTTT.

CDR3 in amino acids: CAVTREGAPRDGYTF. CDR3 bases: TGTGCCGTAACTAGAGAGGGGGCCCCTCGAGATGGCTACACCTTC. The chain combines TRBV30 with TRBJ1-2, with 7 bases fitting TRBD1. V shed 8 bases, J shed 6 bases, and the junction held 18 bases outside the gene matches. Germline-derived CDR1 and CDR2 are GTSNPN and SVGIG (reference sequence). CDR3 length: 15 residues.

CDR3 in DNA: TGCAGCGTTGAAAGGGGAAACACCATATATTTT. It translates to CSVERGNTIYF. The V call is TRBV29-1, the J call TRBJ1-3; D call uncertain. Germline loops: CDR1 SQVTM, CDR2 ANQGSEA. The CDR3 runs to 11 residues. V shed 2 bases and J shed 4 bases, with 3 bases lying between them.

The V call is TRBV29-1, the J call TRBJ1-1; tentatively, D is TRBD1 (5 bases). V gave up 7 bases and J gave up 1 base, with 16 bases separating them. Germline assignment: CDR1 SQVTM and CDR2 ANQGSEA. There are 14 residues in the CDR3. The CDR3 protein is CSAEAVGANTEAFF. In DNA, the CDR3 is TGCAGCGCAGAGGCTGTAGGGGCGAACACTGAAGCTTTCTTT.

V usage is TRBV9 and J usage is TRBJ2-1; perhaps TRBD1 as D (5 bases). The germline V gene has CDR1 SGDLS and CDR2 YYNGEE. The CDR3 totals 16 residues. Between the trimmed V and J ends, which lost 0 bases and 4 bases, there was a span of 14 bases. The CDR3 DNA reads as TGTGCCAGCAGCGTAGGAACAGGTCCTCTTTACAATGAGCAGTTCTTC. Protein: CASSVGTGPLYNEQFF.

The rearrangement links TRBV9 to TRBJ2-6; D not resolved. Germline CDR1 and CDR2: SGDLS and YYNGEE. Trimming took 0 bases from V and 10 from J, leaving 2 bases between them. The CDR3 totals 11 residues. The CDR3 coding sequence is TGTGCCAGCAGCGTAGTTAACGTCCTGACTTTC. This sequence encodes CASSVVNVLTF.

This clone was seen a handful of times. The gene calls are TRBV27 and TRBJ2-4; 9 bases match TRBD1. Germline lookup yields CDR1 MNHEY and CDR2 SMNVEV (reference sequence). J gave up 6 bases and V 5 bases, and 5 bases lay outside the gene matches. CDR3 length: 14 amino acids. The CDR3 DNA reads TGTGCCAGCAGTCCGCGGACAGGGGTAAACATTCAGTACTTC. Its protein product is CASSPRTGVNIQYF.

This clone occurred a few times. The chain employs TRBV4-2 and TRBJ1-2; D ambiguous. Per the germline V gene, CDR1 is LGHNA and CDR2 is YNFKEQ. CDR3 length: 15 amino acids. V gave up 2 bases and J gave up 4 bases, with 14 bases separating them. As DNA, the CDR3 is TGTGCCAGCAGCCAACAGGACCCCACACGCTATGGCTACACCTTC. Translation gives CASSQQDPTRYGYTF.

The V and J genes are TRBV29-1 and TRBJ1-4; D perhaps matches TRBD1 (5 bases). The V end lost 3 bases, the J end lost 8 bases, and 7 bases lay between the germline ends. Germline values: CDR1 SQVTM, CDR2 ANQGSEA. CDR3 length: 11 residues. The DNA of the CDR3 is TGCAGCGTTGAGGGGGTGGAAAAACTGTTTTTT. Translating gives CSVEGVEKLFF.

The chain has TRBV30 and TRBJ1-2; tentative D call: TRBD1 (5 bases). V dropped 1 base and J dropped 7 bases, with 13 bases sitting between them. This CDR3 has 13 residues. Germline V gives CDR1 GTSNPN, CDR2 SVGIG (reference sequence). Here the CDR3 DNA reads TGTGCCTGGAGTGGGAGGGGCGCGGGTGGCTACACCTTC. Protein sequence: CAWSGRGAGGYTF. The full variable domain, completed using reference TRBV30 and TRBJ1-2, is SQTIHQWPATLVQPVGSPLSLECTVEGTSNPNLYWYRQAAGRGLQLLFYSVGIGQISSEVPQNLSASRPQDRQFILSSKKLLLSDSGFYLCAWSGRGAGGYTFGSGTRLTVV.